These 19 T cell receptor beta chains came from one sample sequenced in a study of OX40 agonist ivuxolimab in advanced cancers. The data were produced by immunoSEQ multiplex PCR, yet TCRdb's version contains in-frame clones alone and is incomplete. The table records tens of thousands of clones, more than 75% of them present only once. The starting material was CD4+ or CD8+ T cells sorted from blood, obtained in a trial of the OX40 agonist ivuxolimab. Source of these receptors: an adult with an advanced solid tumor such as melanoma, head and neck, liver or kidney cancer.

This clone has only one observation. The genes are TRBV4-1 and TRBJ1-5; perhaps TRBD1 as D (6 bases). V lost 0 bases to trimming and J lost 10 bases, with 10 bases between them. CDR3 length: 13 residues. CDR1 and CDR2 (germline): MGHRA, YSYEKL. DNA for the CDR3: TGCGCCAGCAGCCAAGATCCGGGGGCTCCCCAGCATTTT. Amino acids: CASSQDPGAPQHF.

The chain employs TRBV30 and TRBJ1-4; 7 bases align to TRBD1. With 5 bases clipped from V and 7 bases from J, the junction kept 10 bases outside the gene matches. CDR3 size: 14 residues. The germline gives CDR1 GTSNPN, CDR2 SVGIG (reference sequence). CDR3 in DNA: TGTGCCTGGGGGTTCAGGGGGGCGGCTGAAAAACTGTTTTTT. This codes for CAWGFRGAAEKLFF.

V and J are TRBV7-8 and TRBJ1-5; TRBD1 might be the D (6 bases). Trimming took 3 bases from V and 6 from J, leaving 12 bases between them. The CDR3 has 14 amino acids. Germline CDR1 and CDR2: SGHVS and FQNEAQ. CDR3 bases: TGTGCCAGCAGCTTGGGGGGGCCGGGTCAGCCCCAGCATTTT. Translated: CASSLGGPGQPQHF. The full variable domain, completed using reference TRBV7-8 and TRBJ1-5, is GAGVSQSPRYKVAKRGQDVALRCDPISGHVSLFWYQQALGQGPEFLTYFQNEAQLDKSGLPSDRFFAERPEGSVSTLKIQRTQQEDSAVYLCASSLGGPGQPQHFGDGTRLSIL.

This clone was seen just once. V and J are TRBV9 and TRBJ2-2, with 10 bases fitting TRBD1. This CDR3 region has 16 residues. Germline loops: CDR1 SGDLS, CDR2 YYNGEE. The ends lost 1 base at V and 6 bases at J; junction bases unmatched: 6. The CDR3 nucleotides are TGTGCCAGCAGCGTATCGGGACAGGGGTTCGCCGGGGAGCTGTTTTTT. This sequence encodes CASSVSGQGFAGELFF. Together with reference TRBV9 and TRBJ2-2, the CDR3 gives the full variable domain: DSGVTQTPKHLITATGQRVTLRCSPRSGDLSVYWYQQSLDQGLQFLIQYYNGEERAKGNILERFSAQQFPDLHSELNLSSLELGDSALYFCASSVSGQGFAGELFFGEGSRLTVL.

This CDR3 is CASRRRSGTNNPGELFF. CDR3 bases: TGTGCCAGCAGGCGAAGATCCGGGACGAATAACCCCGGGGAGCTGTTTTTT. The rearrangement uses TRBV7-2 and TRBJ2-2; either TRBD1 or TRBD2 may fit D (5 bases each). CDR3 size: 17 residues. V lost 6 bases, J lost 6 bases, and 23 bases lay in between. The V gene's germline CDR1 is SGHTA and CDR2 FQGNSA.

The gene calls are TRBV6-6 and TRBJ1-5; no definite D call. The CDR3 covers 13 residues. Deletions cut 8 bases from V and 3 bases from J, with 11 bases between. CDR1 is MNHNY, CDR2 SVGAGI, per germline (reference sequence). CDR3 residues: CASAVGYNQPQHF. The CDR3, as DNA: TGTGCCAGCGCTGTTGGCTACAATCAGCCCCAGCATTTT.

CDR3 sequence: CASSQIGGRDRVGELFF. The CDR3 DNA is TGCGCCAGCAGCCAAATCGGCGGACGGGATCGGGTCGGGGAGCTGTTTTTT. This chain connects TRBV4-1 to TRBJ2-2; D is perhaps TRBD2 (5 bases). V shed 2 bases and J shed 7 bases, with 20 bases lying between them. Germline assignment: CDR1 MGHRA and CDR2 YSYEKL. The CDR3 consists of 17 residues.

CDR3 in amino acids: CASSQGQAYNEQFF. The CDR3 DNA sequence: TGCGCCAGCAGCCAGGGACAGGCGTACAATGAGCAGTTCTTC. The chain is built from TRBV5-1 and TRBJ2-1, with 8 bases fitting TRBD1. Germline CDR1 is SGHRS and CDR2 is YFSETQ. The CDR3 spans 14 residues. After removal of 4 bases from V and 4 bases from J, the junction contained 4 bases not matched to a gene.

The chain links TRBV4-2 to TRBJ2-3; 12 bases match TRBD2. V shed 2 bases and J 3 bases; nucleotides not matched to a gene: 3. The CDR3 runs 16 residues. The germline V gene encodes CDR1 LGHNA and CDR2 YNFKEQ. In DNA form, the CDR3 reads TGTGCCAGCAGCCAACTCGGGACTAGCGGGACAGATACGCAGTATTTT. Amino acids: CASSQLGTSGTDTQYF.

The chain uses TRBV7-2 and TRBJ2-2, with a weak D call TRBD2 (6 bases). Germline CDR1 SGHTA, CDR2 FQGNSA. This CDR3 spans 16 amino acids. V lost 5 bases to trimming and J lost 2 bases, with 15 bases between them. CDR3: CASSPRGTGNTGELFF. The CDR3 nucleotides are TGTGCCAGCAGCCCCCGGGGGACTGGCAACACCGGGGAGCTGTTTTTT.

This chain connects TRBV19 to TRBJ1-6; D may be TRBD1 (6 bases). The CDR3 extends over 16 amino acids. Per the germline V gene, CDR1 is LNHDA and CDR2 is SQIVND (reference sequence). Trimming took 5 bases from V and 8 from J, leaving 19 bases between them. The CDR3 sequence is CASSLRTEGFYSPLHF. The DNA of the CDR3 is TGTGCCAGTAGTCTTAGGACAGAGGGATTTTATTCACCCCTCCACTTT.

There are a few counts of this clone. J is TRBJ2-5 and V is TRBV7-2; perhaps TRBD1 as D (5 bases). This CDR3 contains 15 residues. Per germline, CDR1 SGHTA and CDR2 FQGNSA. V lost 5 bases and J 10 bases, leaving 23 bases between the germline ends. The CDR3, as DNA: TGTGCCAGCAGCACACGCCAACAGGACGGTGCGATCCAGTACTTC. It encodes CASSTRQQDGAIQYF.

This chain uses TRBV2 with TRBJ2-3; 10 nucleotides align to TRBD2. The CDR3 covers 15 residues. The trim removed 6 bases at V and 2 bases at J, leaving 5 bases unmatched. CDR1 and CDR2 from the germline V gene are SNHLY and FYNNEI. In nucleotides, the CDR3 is TGTGCCAGCAGCCTAGCGGGGGACCTCACAGATACGCAGTATTTT. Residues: CASSLAGDLTDTQYF.

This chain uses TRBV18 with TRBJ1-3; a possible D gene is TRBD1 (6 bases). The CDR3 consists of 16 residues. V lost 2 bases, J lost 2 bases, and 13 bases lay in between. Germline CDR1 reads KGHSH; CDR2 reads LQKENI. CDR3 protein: CASSPMIGGTGNTIYF. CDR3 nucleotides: TGTGCCAGCTCACCAATGATCGGGGGCACTGGAAACACCATATATTTT.

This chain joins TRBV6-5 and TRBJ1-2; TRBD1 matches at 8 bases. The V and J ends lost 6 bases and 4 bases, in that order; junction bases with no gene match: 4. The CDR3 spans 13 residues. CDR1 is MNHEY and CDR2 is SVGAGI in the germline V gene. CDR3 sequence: CASRLTGVYGYTF. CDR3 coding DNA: TGTGCCAGCAGGTTGACAGGGGTCTATGGCTACACCTTC.

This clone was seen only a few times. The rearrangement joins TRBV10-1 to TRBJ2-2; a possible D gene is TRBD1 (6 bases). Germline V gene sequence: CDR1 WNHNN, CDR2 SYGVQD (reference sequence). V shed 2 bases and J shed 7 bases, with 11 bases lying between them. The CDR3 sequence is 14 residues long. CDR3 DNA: TGCGCCAGCAGTGAGCCTCCAGGGGTCGGGGAGCTGTTTTTT. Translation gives CASSEPPGVGELFF.

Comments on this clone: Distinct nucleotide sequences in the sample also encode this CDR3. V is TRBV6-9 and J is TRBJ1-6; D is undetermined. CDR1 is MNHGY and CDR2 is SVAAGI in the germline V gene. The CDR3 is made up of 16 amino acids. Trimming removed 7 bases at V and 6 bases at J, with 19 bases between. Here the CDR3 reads CASTNRTDSTNSPLHF. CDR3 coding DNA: TGTGCCAGCACTAACCGGACGGACTCTACTAATTCACCCCTCCACTTT.

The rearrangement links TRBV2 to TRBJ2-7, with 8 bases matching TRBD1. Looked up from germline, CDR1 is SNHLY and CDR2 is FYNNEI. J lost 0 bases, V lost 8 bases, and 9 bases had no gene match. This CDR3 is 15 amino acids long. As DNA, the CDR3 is TGTGCCAGCTCCCTAATGGGGACAGGCTCCTACGAGCAGTACTTC. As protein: CASSLMGTGSYEQYF.

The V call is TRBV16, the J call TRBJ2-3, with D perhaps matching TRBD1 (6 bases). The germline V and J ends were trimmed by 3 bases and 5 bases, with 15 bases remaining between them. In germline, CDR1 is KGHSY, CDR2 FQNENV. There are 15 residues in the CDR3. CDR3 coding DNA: TGTGCCAGCAGCCACCTGGACAGTCCGGGAGATACGCAGTATTTT. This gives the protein CASSHLDSPGDTQYF.